Included here is one T cell receptor beta chain sequence, with context. The germline gives CDR1 LGHDT, CDR2 YNNKEL (reference sequence). The CDR3 loop spans 12 amino acids. Trimming cost V 7 bases and J 4 bases, with 10 bases left between them. With random hexamers, roughly 0.45 to 1 ug RNA was reverse transcribed. With immunoSEQ multiplex PCR, TCR beta CDR3 was amplified across 54 Vbeta and 13 Jbeta. TCRdb fed the immunoSEQ multiplex PCR reads into MiXCR, producing one record per CDR3 protein. This sample has hundreds of thousands of distinct CDR3 sequences, with over 90% found just once. This record comes from a study of CD8 T cells in Susac syndrome.

V is TRBV3-1 and J is TRBJ1-1, with D unresolved. Material: CD4+ T cells from PBMCs. The receptor's source is a human donor with multiple sclerosis. Written as DNA, the CDR3 is TGTGCCAGCACCGACGGGGTCACTGAAGCTTTCTTT. It is translated as CASTDGVTEAFF.